This T cell receptor beta chain comes out of a study of blood T cell repertoires in COVID-19. The CDR3 is made up of 15 amino acids. CDR1 is PRHDT, CDR2 FYEKMQ, per germline (reference sequence). V shed 0 bases, J shed 2 bases, and the junction held 4 bases outside the gene matches. The authors' processing: Reference gene primer amplification in the assay estimated nucleated cell counts. Here immunoSEQ multiplex PCR was the method, and the copy in TCRdb shows in-frame clones only, minus some. The V and J calls and the clone size are those of that table, but D and trimming were determined from the DNA. Among about 190,000 clones, around 85% were seen once, and the ten largest hold approximately 3%.

Input material: PBMCs or T cells enriched from blood (not recorded which). This clonotype was sampled from a woman aged 30 to 39 who had recovered from COVID-19. The chain is built from TRBV13 and TRBJ2-7, with 7 positions matching TRBD2. The CDR3, as DNA: TGTGCCAGCAGCTTAGGACGGGAGGCCGCCTACGAGCAGTACTTC. This encodes CASSLGREAAYEQYF.